These 27 T cell receptor beta chains were sequenced from one sample in a study of T-cell reconstitution after alpha-beta-depleted transplantation in children. Library preparation (for TCRbeta) was performed with unique molecular identifiers. MiXCR, run by TCRdb on the PCR reads, gives a single entry per CDR3 protein. This sample carries over 400,000 distinct CDR3 sequences, about 45% of them seen once, and the ten largest clones take roughly a quarter. This sample comprised PBMCs, obtained before TCRalphabeta/CD19-depleted stem cell transplant. The origin of the receptors is a girl aged 2-10 years with aplastic anemia, due to receive a stem cell transplant.

This clonotype was seen more than once but under ten times. The chain recombines TRBV5-1 with TRBJ2-1, with unresolved D. V shed 4 bases and J shed 10 bases, with 12 bases lying between them. The germline gives CDR1 SGHRS, CDR2 YFSETQ. The CDR3 spans 12 residues. CDR3 amino acids: CASSDGPREQFF. The CDR3 DNA is TGCGCCAGCAGCGATGGACCGAGAGAGCAGTTCTTC.

This clonotype has a count of ten or more. V gene TRBV29-1 combines with J gene TRBJ2-4; 10 nucleotides agree with TRBD2. V was pared by 3 bases and J by 7 bases, with 6 bases of the junction left unmatched. This CDR3 is 14 amino acids long. From germline, CDR1 is SQVTM and CDR2 ANQGSEA. CDR3 sequence: CSVDPSGRSNIQYF. CDR3 sequence (DNA): TGCAGCGTTGACCCTAGCGGGAGATCGAACATTCAGTACTTC. Full variable domain (missing parts from reference TRBV29-1 and TRBJ2-4): SAVISQKPSRDICQRGTSLTIQCQVDSQVTMMFWYRQQPGQSLTLIATANQGSEATYESGFVIDKFPISRPNLTFSTLTVSNMSPEDSSIYLCSVDPSGRSNIQYFGAGTRLSVL.

V usage is TRBV5-5 and J usage is TRBJ1-2, with D unresolved. The CDR3 runs 14 residues. The germline CDR1 and CDR2 sequences are SGHKS and YYEKEE (reference sequence). V dropped 0 bases and J dropped 0 bases, with 6 bases sitting between them. CDR3 nucleotide sequence: TGTGCCAGCAGCTTGGCCGTGTCTAACTATGGCTACACCTTC. Encoded protein: CASSLAVSNYGYTF.

This rearrangement joins TRBV20-1 to TRBJ2-1; TRBD2 matches at 7 bases. The ends lost 1 base at V and 6 bases at J; junction bases unmatched: 6. The CDR3 is made up of 14 amino acids. Germline V CDR1 and CDR2: DFQATT, SNEGSKA (reference sequence). This CDR3 is CSARGLASLNEQFF. CDR3 DNA: TGCAGTGCTAGAGGACTAGCTTCCCTCAATGAGCAGTTCTTC.

This clonotype was observed a few times. The genes are TRBV20-1 and TRBJ2-7; 7 nucleotides agree with TRBD1. This CDR3 contains 15 residues. Germline CDR1 reads DFQATT; CDR2 reads SNEGSKA (reference sequence). V lost 4 bases and J lost 3; bases outside the gene matches: 12. The CDR3: CSAKGQQGPDYEQYF. The CDR3 DNA is TGCAGTGCTAAAGGGCAACAGGGGCCGGACTACGAGCAGTACTTC.

This chain links TRBV20-1 with TRBJ1-5, with TRBD1 identical over 10 bases. In germline, CDR1 is DFQATT, CDR2 SNEGSKA (reference sequence). The CDR3 is 16 residues long. The junction had 10 bases not matched to a gene; V was cut back by 3 bases and J by 5 bases. Here the CDR3 reads CSASRPTGGRHQPQHF. The CDR3, as DNA: TGCAGTGCTAGTCGACCGACAGGGGGCCGCCATCAGCCCCAGCATTTT.

This sequence joins TRBV12-3 or TRBV12-4 and TRBJ2-3; D remains unclear. This CDR3 comprises 13 residues. Trimming removed 3 bases from V and 4 bases from J, with 8 bases in between. In DNA, the CDR3 is TGTGCCAGCAGTTTCGTTGCTGCAGATACGCAGTATTTT. This translates into CASSFVAADTQYF.

A few counts support this clonotype. The chain recombines TRBV6-1 with TRBJ2-7; TRBD1 agrees at 7 bases. V lost 6 bases and J lost 5; bases outside the gene matches: 7. Germline V gives CDR1 MNHNS, CDR2 SASEGT. This CDR3 is 13 amino acids long. The CDR3 DNA reads as TGTGCCAGCAGCTTGACAGGGACCCACGAGCAGTACTTC. It codes for CASSLTGTHEQYF.

For this clonotype: One junction end disagrees with the germline gene, perhaps due to a read error. The gene calls are TRBV3-1 and TRBJ2-7, with 10 bases that match TRBD2. Looked up from germline, CDR1 is LGHDT and CDR2 is YNNKEL (reference sequence). CDR3 length equals 16 residues. CDR3 sequence: CACSQGGAGGPHEQYF. The CDR3 bases are TGTGCCTGCAGCCAAGGCGGAGCGGGAGGGCCCCACGAGCAGTACTTC.

The chain recombines TRBV9 with TRBJ2-7; D may match TRBD1 or TRBD2 (6 bases each). The germline V and J ends were trimmed by 4 bases and 2 bases, with 13 bases remaining between them. CDR3 length: 14 amino acids. The V gene's germline CDR1 is SGDLS and CDR2 YYNGEE. CDR3 region: CASSSGGGTYEQYF. CDR3 nucleotide sequence: TGTGCCAGCAGCTCCGGAGGGGGAACCTACGAGCAGTACTTC.

V and J are TRBV19 and TRBJ2-1, with 10 positions matching TRBD2. The CDR3 sequence is 16 residues long. With 6 bases clipped from V and 7 bases from J, the junction kept 12 bases outside the gene matches. Germline assignment: CDR1 LNHDA and CDR2 SQIVND (reference sequence). CDR3 in DNA: TGTGCCAGTAGAAGAGCTGGAGCGGGGGGGCCGAATGAGCAGTTCTTC. Protein: CASRRAGAGGPNEQFF.

This clonotype appeared once. This sequence joins TRBV28 and TRBJ2-3; 9 nucleotides align to TRBD1. This CDR3 region has 14 residues. V gave up 9 bases and J gave up 8 bases; unmatched junction bases: 12. Germline CDR1 MDHEN, CDR2 SYDVKM. The CDR3 spells CARRAPGQGGTQYF. The CDR3 coding sequence is TGTGCCAGACGGGCCCCGGGACAGGGAGGTACGCAGTATTTT.

This clonotype appeared a few times. The chain links TRBV20-1 to TRBJ2-1; possible D gene TRBD2, 6 bases. The germline V gene has CDR1 DFQATT and CDR2 SNEGSKA (reference sequence). This CDR3 spans 15 amino acids. Trimming shortened V by 1 base and J by 6 bases, and 16 bases separated the two germline ends. Here the CDR3 DNA reads TGCAGTGCTAGAGGGGGGACTGCGGGTGCCAATGAGCAGTTCTTC. This gives the protein CSARGGTAGANEQFF.

V is TRBV20-1 and J is TRBJ2-2, with D perhaps matching TRBD2 (6 bases). CDR1 is DFQATT and CDR2 is SNEGSKA in the germline V gene (reference sequence). Trimming took off 1 base at V and 1 base at J, with 13 bases between the two ends. This CDR3 is 16 amino acids long. CDR3 bases: TGCAGTGCTAGAGTGCGCGGGCGGGGGAACACCGGGGAGCTGTTTTTT. It encodes CSARVRGRGNTGELFF.

The chain links TRBV27 to TRBJ2-3; no firm D call. The CDR3 length is 13 residues. Trimming left V 5 bases short and J 2 bases short, with 8 bases between. Germline V gene data show CDR1 as MNHEY and CDR2 as SMNVEV (reference sequence). DNA of the CDR3: TGTGCCAGCAGTCCCATACCCACAGATACGCAGTATTTT. Translation: CASSPIPTDTQYF.

This clonotype was detected once. The DNA of the CDR3 is TGTGCCATCAGACAACCGGGACAGGGTTTCGAGCAGTACTTC. Protein product: CAIRQPGQGFEQYF. The rearrangement uses TRBV10-3 and TRBJ2-7; TRBD1 aligns across 9 bases. The CDR3 is made up of 14 amino acids. The trim removed 6 bases at V and 6 bases at J, leaving 9 bases unmatched. In germline, CDR1 is ENHRY, CDR2 SYGVKD.

V usage is TRBV7-6 and J usage is TRBJ2-7; D is uncertain. V lost 10 bases to trimming and J lost 0 bases, with 4 bases between them. CDR1 and CDR2 from the germline V gene are SGHVS and FNYEAQ. CDR3 size: 10 residues. CDR3 nucleotides: TGTGCCACGGTCTCCTACGAGCAGTACTTC. This codes for CATVSYEQYF.

In its sample, this clonotype is medium-sized. The chain has TRBV28 and TRBJ2-7; 8 bases line up with TRBD2. Germline CDR1 MDHEN, CDR2 SYDVKM. Unmatched junction bases numbered 10, after V lost 5 bases and J lost 4 bases. There are 15 residues in the CDR3. The CDR3 is CASSPQREWIYEQYF. CDR3 DNA: TGTGCCAGCAGTCCCCAGCGGGAGTGGATTTACGAGCAGTACTTC.

This chain joins TRBV10-3 and TRBJ2-7; TRBD2 aligns across 7 bases. CDR1 ENHRY and CDR2 SYGVKD come from the germline V gene. J gave up 3 bases and V 7 bases, and 9 bases lay outside the gene matches. The CDR3 contains 14 residues. This CDR3 is CAIKRAGEGYEQYF. The CDR3 coding sequence is TGTGCCATCAAGAGGGCGGGAGAGGGCTACGAGCAGTACTTC.

This clonotype occurred many times. This chain connects TRBV7-9 to TRBJ2-7; D is unclear. Trimming left V 7 bases short and J 3 bases short, with 16 bases between. The CDR3 is made up of 14 amino acids. Germline V CDR1 and CDR2: SEHNR, FQNEAQ (reference sequence). DNA of the CDR3: TGTGCCAGCACCAACACACGGATGGGCTACGAGCAGTACTTC. Protein sequence: CASTNTRMGYEQYF.

This clonotype was counted between two and nine times. J is TRBJ2-6 and V is TRBV20-1; D possibly corresponds to TRBD2 (6 bases). Per germline, CDR1 DFQATT and CDR2 SNEGSKA (reference sequence). Trimming cost V 5 bases and J 0 bases, with 11 bases left between them. The CDR3 spans 15 residues. The CDR3 coding sequence is TGCAGTGCTGGTGCGGGGTACTCTGGGGCCAACGTCCTGACTTTC. Protein sequence: CSAGAGYSGANVLTF.

The rearrangement links TRBV20-1 to TRBJ2-5; D is undetermined. CDR3 length: 12 amino acids. Germline values: CDR1 DFQATT, CDR2 SNEGSKA (reference sequence). V was trimmed by 1 base and J by 3 bases, leaving 6 bases between them. The CDR3 protein is CSARGPEETQYF. Here the CDR3 DNA reads TGCAGTGCTAGAGGCCCCGAAGAGACCCAGTACTTC.

The V gene is TRBV27, the J gene TRBJ1-6; D is ambiguous. The CDR3 has 15 residues. Looked up from germline, CDR1 is MNHEY and CDR2 is SMNVEV (reference sequence). Trimming stripped 5 bases from V and 8 bases from J, with 16 bases between. Here the CDR3 DNA reads TGTGCCAGCAGTAGAGGACCGACTCCAGATTCACCCCTCCACTTT. Translated: CASSRGPTPDSPLHF.

This clonotype was detected ten times or more. This chain joins TRBV6-5 and TRBJ2-7; D may be TRBD2 (5 bases). This CDR3 region has 17 residues. Trimming took off 4 bases at V and 4 bases at J, with 23 bases between the two ends. CDR1 and CDR2 from the germline V gene are MNHEY and SVGAGI. DNA for the CDR3: TGTGCCAGCAGTTTCTCTATCCGGCCGGCGACGGGGTACGAGCAGTACTTC. As protein: CASSFSIRPATGYEQYF.

This chain links TRBV19 with TRBJ2-1, with D possibly matching TRBD2 (6 bases). CDR1 LNHDA and CDR2 SQIVND come from the germline V gene (reference sequence). Trimming stripped 3 bases from V and 9 bases from J, with 15 bases between. The CDR3 totals 14 residues. The CDR3 DNA reads TGTGCCAGTAGTATGAAACTAGCCCATTTTGAGCAGTTCTTC. Translating gives CASSMKLAHFEQFF.

Only one count was recorded for this clonotype. The rearrangement links TRBV6-1 to TRBJ2-3, with 12 bases fitting TRBD2. Germline CDR1 MNHNS, CDR2 SASEGT. There are 14 residues in the CDR3. V lost 7 bases, J lost 5 bases, and 4 bases stayed unmatched. This CDR3 is CASKTSGSGDTQYF. CDR3 bases: TGTGCCAGCAAGACTAGCGGGAGTGGAGATACGCAGTATTTT.

V is TRBV7-9 and J is TRBJ2-5; D could derive from TRBD1 or TRBD2 (5 bases each). V was cut by 5 bases and J by 1 base, with 11 bases left in between. Per germline, CDR1 SEHNR and CDR2 FQNEAQ (reference sequence). The CDR3 spans 14 residues. The CDR3 loop is CASSQRDLQETQYF. The CDR3 DNA is TGTGCCAGCAGCCAACGGGACCTCCAAGAGACCCAGTACTTC.